Below, 14 T cell receptor beta chains from the same sample are listed, as sequenced in a study of Ad26.COV2.S vaccination and SARS-CoV-2 variants. The sample's treatment: some 20 received Ad26.COV2.S at low or high dose, single or two shots; several received placebo; per-sample allocation not given. The investigators took samples on day 63 after the first vaccine or placebo injection. Sequencing was performed with immunoSEQ multiplex PCR; in TCRdb, only in-frame clones are kept and a portion is missing. The table shows roughly 320,000 clones, with around four fifths occurring only once. The input for sequencing was peripheral blood, taken in a trial of Ad26.COV2.S vaccine versus placebo. These receptors were taken from a person aged 18 to 65 who received the Ad26.COV2.S COVID-19 vaccine or a placebo.

This chain connects TRBV3-1 (or the pseudogene TRBV3-2) to TRBJ2-1; 9 nucleotides line up with TRBD2. V trimming: 2 bases; J trimming: 5 bases; junction bases outside the gene matches: 10. CDR1 LGHDT and CDR2 YNNKEL come from the germline V gene (reference sequence). CDR3 size: 17 residues. The CDR3 here is CASSQSGRGGVNNEQFF. CDR3 coding DNA: TGTGCCAGCAGCCAATCCGGGCGGGGGGGCGTAAACAATGAGCAGTTCTTC.

This sequence joins TRBV6-4 and TRBJ2-3; D tentatively fits TRBD1 or TRBD2 (5 bases each). Germline V lookup: CDR1 MRHNA, CDR2 SNTAGT. CDR3 length: 20 amino acids. The germline V and J ends were trimmed by 0 bases and 3 bases, with 25 bases remaining between them. The CDR3 sequence: CASSDSLSLLGPDLTDTQYF. The CDR3 bases are TGTGCCAGCAGTGACTCATTATCCCTTCTGGGACCAGACCTTACAGATACGCAGTATTTT.

This chain joins TRBV7-2 and TRBJ1-2; TRBD1 matches at 7 bases. This CDR3 comprises 17 residues. In germline, CDR1 is SGHTA, CDR2 FQGNSA. V lost 2 bases and J lost 7; bases outside the gene matches: 16. CDR3 loop: CASSLTIFGQEFGGYTF. CDR3 bases: TGTGCCAGCAGCTTAACTATTTTTGGACAGGAATTCGGTGGCTACACCTTC.

This chain links TRBV13 with TRBJ1-4; 7 positions agree with TRBD1. The CDR3 has 14 amino acids. Germline CDR1 is PRHDT and CDR2 is FYEKMQ (reference sequence). J lost 5 bases, V lost 3 bases, and 3 bases had no gene match. The chain's CDR3 is CASSLGQQNEKLFF. CDR3 nucleotides: TGTGCCAGCAGCTTGGGACAGCAGAATGAAAAACTGTTTTTT.

This clone was counted only a few times. This sequence joins TRBV7-8 and TRBJ1-5; possibly TRBD1 for D (5 bases). This CDR3 contains 17 residues. Per germline, CDR1 SGHVS and CDR2 FQNEAQ. V was trimmed by 5 bases and J by 4 bases, leaving 21 bases between them. Written as DNA, the CDR3 is TGTGCCAGCAGCCCTACCTTTGGGATCGAGGGGAATCAGCCCCAGCATTTT. Encoded protein: CASSPTFGIEGNQPQHF.

The rearrangement links TRBV10-1 to TRBJ1-2; a possible D gene is TRBD1 (5 bases). V was cut by 11 bases and J by 6 bases, with 25 bases left in between. The CDR3 contains 15 residues. Germline assignment: CDR1 WNHNN and CDR2 SYGVQD (reference sequence). CDR3 nucleotides: TGCGCCGGGCGGGGACTAAGGACACCGAGGGATGGCTACACCTTC. Amino acid sequence: CAGRGLRTPRDGYTF.

The chain recombines TRBV4-1 with TRBJ1-3, with D possibly TRBD1 on 5 matching bases. CDR1 and CDR2 (germline): MGHRA, YSYEKL. The CDR3 runs 17 residues. V lost 0 bases and J 2 bases, leaving 14 bases between the germline ends. CDR3: CASSQEGRGKAGNTIYF. CDR3 sequence (DNA): TGCGCCAGCAGCCAAGAGGGTCGGGGGAAGGCTGGAAACACCATATATTTT.

The V gene is TRBV11-3, the J gene TRBJ2-1; D is possibly TRBD1 (5 bases). Looked up from germline, CDR1 is SGHNT and CDR2 is YENEEA. CDR3 length: 12 residues. V was shortened by 4 bases and J by 7 bases, with 8 bases between the two germline ends. CDR3: CASSSDRNEQFF. Here the CDR3 DNA reads TGTGCCAGCAGCTCAGACAGAAATGAGCAGTTCTTC.

The CDR3 spells CASSTGETQYF. The CDR3 DNA sequence: TGTGCCAGCTCTACGGGCGAGACCCAGTACTTC. The chain combines TRBV12-3 or TRBV12-4 with TRBJ2-5, with D uncertain. This CDR3 comprises 11 residues. V gave up 8 bases and J gave up 5 bases, with 9 bases separating them.

The rearrangement uses TRBV20-1 and TRBJ1-5; no clear D gene. The CDR3 contains 11 residues. Trimming removed 2 bases at V and 9 bases at J, with 8 bases between. Germline CDR1 reads DFQATT; CDR2 reads SNEGSKA (reference sequence). CDR3 loop: CSARQVGPQHF. CDR3 DNA sequence: TGCAGTGCTAGACAGGTCGGGCCCCAGCATTTT.

The chain employs TRBV9 and TRBJ1-4, with unresolved D. With 3 bases removed from V and 5 bases from J, the gap between germline ends came to 8 bases. The CDR3 has 13 amino acids. From germline, CDR1 is SGDLS and CDR2 YYNGEE. In nucleotides, the CDR3 is TGTGCCAGCAGCGGCAGATTCAATGAAAAACTGTTTTTT. Its translation: CASSGRFNEKLFF.

The chain combines TRBV27 with TRBJ1-6, with D possibly matching TRBD1 (6 bases). The germline gives CDR1 MNHEY, CDR2 SMNVEV (reference sequence). The CDR3 is made up of 16 amino acids. V lost 5 bases and J 2 bases, leaving 13 bases between the germline ends. The CDR3 DNA reads TGTGCCAGCAGTAAGGCTGGACAGACCTATAATTCACCCCTCCACTTT. Protein product: CASSKAGQTYNSPLHF.

This chain connects TRBV5-1 to TRBJ1-6; D uncertain. The CDR3 covers 14 residues. V lost 0 bases to trimming and J lost 5 bases, with 6 bases between them. Germline V gives CDR1 SGHRS, CDR2 YFSETQ. The CDR3: CASSLGVDNSPLHF. CDR3 DNA: TGCGCCAGCAGCTTGGGGGTAGATAATTCACCCCTCCACTTT.

This chain's CDR3 is CASRPFLGQGGGYTF. The CDR3 region has the DNA TGTGCCAGCAGACCATTCCTAGGACAGGGTGGTGGCTACACCTTC. The V and J genes are TRBV2 and TRBJ1-2; TRBD1 matches at 8 bases. V dropped 6 bases and J dropped 7; count of bases not matched to a gene: 13. Germline-derived CDR1 and CDR2 are SNHLY and FYNNEI. The CDR3 sequence is 15 residues long.